Below, 29 T cell receptor beta chains from the same sample are listed, as sequenced in a study of T cell responses to AZD1222 COVID-19 vaccine. This table comes from immunoSEQ multiplex PCR, and its TCRdb copy is limited to in-frame clones, with some not included. The table records 95,000 to 100,000 clones, more than 85% of them present only once. Sequencing used peripheral blood, obtained on day 0 of AZD1222 vaccination. These receptors all come from an adult in good health.

The chain recombines TRBV2 with TRBJ2-5; 13 bases map to TRBD2. CDR1 and CDR2 (germline): SNHLY, FYNNEI. The trim removed 7 bases at V and 5 bases at J, leaving 10 bases unmatched. CDR3 size: 16 residues. The CDR3 protein is CASKRLAGGGGETQYF. The CDR3 coding sequence is TGTGCCAGCAAGAGACTAGCGGGAGGAGGTGGGGAGACCCAGTACTTC.

V usage is TRBV15 and J usage is TRBJ2-7; D could derive from TRBD1 or TRBD2 (5 bases each). CDR1 and CDR2 from the germline V gene are LNHNV and YYDKDF (reference sequence). CDR3 length: 15 residues. V lost 0 bases and J lost 3, with 12 bases in between. The CDR3 loop reads CATSRDAFGGYEQYF. DNA of the CDR3: TGTGCCACCAGCAGAGACGCTTTTGGGGGCTACGAGCAGTACTTC.

The chain combines TRBV29-1 with TRBJ2-7, with D perhaps being TRBD1 or TRBD2 (5 bases each). The CDR3 covers 13 residues. V lost 1 base and J lost 6, with 13 bases in between. CDR1 and CDR2 (germline): SQVTM, ANQGSEA. CDR3 in amino acids: CSVEGPLRGEQYF. The CDR3 coding sequence is TGCAGCGTTGAAGGTCCGTTGAGGGGCGAGCAGTACTTC.

The rearrangement links TRBV7-8 to TRBJ2-7; 9 bases map to TRBD2. Germline assignment: CDR1 SGHVS and CDR2 FQNEAQ. The CDR3 runs 18 residues. Trimming removed 2 bases from V and 4 bases from J; junction bases left unmatched: 15. DNA for the CDR3: TGTGCCAGCAGCTTAACTCGACGGCTTGCGGGAGGGCCGTACGAGCAGTACTTC. Protein sequence: CASSLTRRLAGGPYEQYF.

The J gene is TRBJ1-1, the V gene TRBV5-6, with D unresolved. Between the trimmed V and J ends, which lost 4 bases and 3 bases, there was a span of 19 bases. Germline lookup yields CDR1 SGHDT and CDR2 YYEEEE. The CDR3 is made up of 16 amino acids. The CDR3 is CASSLWQPPLDTEAFF. The CDR3 DNA reads TGTGCCAGCAGCCTTTGGCAGCCCCCTCTGGACACTGAAGCTTTCTTT.

The genes are TRBV30 and TRBJ1-6, with D unclear. Looked up from germline, CDR1 is GTSNPN and CDR2 is SVGIG (reference sequence). The CDR3 totals 12 residues. V was clipped by 2 bases and J by 7 bases, with 6 bases between them. CDR3 DNA sequence: TGTGCCTGGAGTTTGAGAAATTCACCCCTCCACTTT. Its translation is CAWSLRNSPLHF.

The chain employs TRBV29-1 and TRBJ2-2; 7 nucleotides line up with TRBD1. V gave up 2 bases and J gave up 3 bases; unmatched junction bases: 6. The CDR3 runs 15 residues. Germline V lookup: CDR1 SQVTM, CDR2 ANQGSEA. Here the CDR3 reads CSVERGRGDTGELFF. CDR3 DNA: TGCAGCGTTGAAAGGGGGCGAGGGGACACCGGGGAGCTGTTTTTT.

The chain recombines TRBV9 with TRBJ2-1; 11 positions match TRBD2. Trimming took 6 bases from V and 4 from J; bases not matched to a gene: 9. The CDR3 length is 16 residues. CDR1 is SGDLS, CDR2 YYNGEE, per germline. The CDR3 is CASTSKRTSGYNEQFF. In DNA form, the CDR3 reads TGTGCCAGCACCTCCAAGAGGACTAGCGGGTACAATGAGCAGTTCTTC.

V gene TRBV15 combines with J gene TRBJ1-5, with D perhaps TRBD1 (5 bases). This CDR3 has 15 amino acids. The ends were cut back, 5 bases at V and 1 base at J, with 12 bases in the middle. Germline assignment: CDR1 LNHNV and CDR2 YYDKDF (reference sequence). The CDR3 sequence is CATSRTRPSNQPQHF. DNA for the CDR3: TGTGCCACCAGCCGGACAAGGCCGAGCAATCAGCCCCAGCATTTT. The full variable domain, its missing parts supplied by reference TRBV15 and TRBJ1-5, is DAMVIQNPRYQVTQFGKPVTLSCSQTLNHNVMYWYQQKSSQAPKLLFHYYDKDFNNEADTPDNFQSRRPNTSFCFLDIRSPGLGDTAMYLCATSRTRPSNQPQHFGDGTRLSIL.

DNA for the CDR3: TGTGCCAGCAGTTTATTGTCCGGGGTGGACACTGAAGCTTTCTTT. This codes for CASSLLSGVDTEAFF. The chain combines TRBV28 with TRBJ1-1; no clear D gene. The germline V gene encodes CDR1 MDHEN and CDR2 SYDVKM. The CDR3 loop spans 15 amino acids. V was pared by 1 base and J by 3 bases, with 12 bases between.

This clone has a single count. The V gene is TRBV11-2, the J gene TRBJ1-2; TRBD1 aligns across 12 bases. From germline, CDR1 is SGHAT and CDR2 FQNNGV. The CDR3 extends over 16 amino acids. The V and J ends lost 5 bases and 4 bases, in that order; junction bases with no gene match: 8. The CDR3 bases are TGTGCCAGCAGCCCAATAGGGGGACAGGGGGCCTATGGCTACACCTTC. Its translation: CASSPIGGQGAYGYTF.

This chain uses TRBV6-5 with TRBJ2-2, with a tentative D call TRBD1 (5 bases). The germline gives CDR1 MNHEY, CDR2 SVGAGI. Trimming took off 6 bases at V and 2 bases at J, with 13 bases between the two ends. There are 15 residues in the CDR3. CDR3 protein: CASRGRQINTGELFF. Here the CDR3 DNA reads TGTGCCAGCAGAGGCAGACAGATCAACACCGGGGAGCTGTTTTTT.

V usage is TRBV7-3 and J usage is TRBJ1-1, with D unresolved. There are 13 residues in the CDR3. Trimming removed 5 bases at V and 1 base at J, with 8 bases between. Germline CDR1 SGHTA, CDR2 FQGTGA. CDR3 amino acids: CASSPSGNTEAFF. DNA of the CDR3: TGTGCCAGCAGCCCTTCGGGGAACACTGAAGCTTTCTTT.

This chain links TRBV27 with TRBJ2-1, with 13 bases identical to TRBD2. Germline V gene sequence: CDR1 MNHEY, CDR2 SMNVEV (reference sequence). The CDR3 covers 16 residues. V dropped 2 bases and J dropped 4; count of bases not matched to a gene: 2. The CDR3 is CASSLRGLAGYNEQFF. The CDR3 region has the DNA TGTGCCAGCAGTTTAAGGGGACTAGCGGGGTACAATGAGCAGTTCTTC.

The chain employs TRBV9 and TRBJ1-6, with a tentative D call TRBD1 (6 bases). The germline CDR1 and CDR2 sequences are SGDLS and YYNGEE. This CDR3 has 16 amino acids. Trimming took off 0 bases at V and 6 bases at J, with 13 bases between the two ends. Here the CDR3 DNA reads TGTGCCAGCAGCGTAGACACAGGGCGCTTTAATTCACCCCTCCACTTT. This sequence encodes CASSVDTGRFNSPLHF.

V is TRBV15 and J is TRBJ1-5; D is unclear. The V end lost 3 bases, the J end lost 4 bases, and 7 bases lay between the germline ends. CDR3 size: 13 residues. Germline loops: CDR1 LNHNV, CDR2 YYDKDF (reference sequence). CDR3 coding DNA: TGTGCCACCAGCAGTTTGGGAAATCAGCCCCAGCATTTT. It translates to CATSSLGNQPQHF.

As for this clone: This specimen includes other DNA sequences encoding the same CDR3. This chain uses TRBV29-1 with TRBJ1-2; no reliable D call. Trimming removed 0 bases at V and 5 bases at J, with 7 bases between. This CDR3 has 12 residues. Germline CDR1 SQVTM, CDR2 ANQGSEA. In nucleotides, the CDR3 is TGCAGCGTTGAAGAAGGGTCGTATGGCTACACCTTC. Amino acid sequence: CSVEEGSYGYTF.

The genes are TRBV5-8 and TRBJ2-1; D gene unclear. The CDR3 spans 12 residues. Deletions cut 5 bases from V and 8 bases from J, with 11 bases between. Per germline, CDR1 SGHTS and CDR2 YDEGEE. CDR3 coding DNA: TGTGCCAGCAGAGCAGAATTACATGAGCAGTTCTTC. It codes for CASRAELHEQFF. The variable domain in full, with the rest retrieved from reference TRBV5-8 and TRBJ2-1, is EAGVTQSPTHLIKTRGQQATLRCSPISGHTSVYWYQQALGLGLQFLLWYDEGEERNRGNFPPRFSGRQFPNYSSELNVNALELEDSALYLCASRAELHEQFFGPGTRLTVL.

This chain uses TRBV11-3 with TRBJ2-1; no clear D. V lost 5 bases, J lost 11 bases, and 16 bases lay in between. The CDR3 totals 13 residues. The germline CDR1 and CDR2 sequences are SGHNT and YENEEA. As DNA, the CDR3 is TGTGCCAGCAGCCCCTTGCGCTCGGTTAAGCAGTTCTTC. This encodes CASSPLRSVKQFF.

The chain links TRBV7-5 to TRBJ2-3; TRBD2, the table's D call, lacks a check against the DNA. TRBV7-5 corresponds to a pseudogene. The CDR3 covers 17 residues. CDR3 residues: CVRTDDSSGRLADTQYF. In nucleotides, the CDR3 is TGTGTCAGAACCGACGACTCGAGCGGGAGGTTGGCAGATACGCAGTATTTT.

The rearrangement uses TRBV7-9 and TRBJ1-2; D call uncertain. The V gene's germline CDR1 is SEHNR and CDR2 FQNEAQ (reference sequence). V was pared by 2 bases and J by 7 bases, with 2 bases between. The CDR3 covers 10 residues. DNA of the CDR3: TGTGCCAGCAGCTTATCTGGCTACACCTTC. It specifies CASSLSGYTF.

The rearrangement uses TRBV5-6 and TRBJ2-6; no clear D gene. Trimming pared 1 base from V and 2 bases from J, leaving 13 bases between. This CDR3 contains 17 residues. Germline V gene sequence: CDR1 SGHDT, CDR2 YYEEEE. For the CDR3, the DNA is TGTGCCAGCAGCTTGACGGCTACTGCGACTGGGGCCAACGTCCTGACTTTC. Amino acids: CASSLTATATGANVLTF.

This chain links TRBV5-1 with TRBJ1-2; D ambiguous. The CDR3 totals 17 residues. Germline assignment: CDR1 SGHRS and CDR2 YFSETQ. Trimming removed 4 bases from V and 5 bases from J, with 24 bases in between. For the CDR3, the DNA is TGCGCCAGCAGCCCAACCCTAGACCGATCGGTAGGGTATGGCTACACCTTC. Amino acid sequence: CASSPTLDRSVGYGYTF.

The genes are TRBV19 and TRBJ1-3, with D maybe TRBD1 (5 bases). In germline, CDR1 is LNHDA, CDR2 SQIVND (reference sequence). This CDR3 is 16 amino acids long. The V end lost 3 bases, the J end lost 0 bases, and 12 bases lay between the germline ends. The CDR3 coding sequence is TGTGCCAGTAGTATGCAGGGACGTATCTCTGGAAACACCATATATTTT. As protein: CASSMQGRISGNTIYF.

The chain couples TRBV30 to TRBJ2-1, with TRBD2 identical over 7 bases. V dropped 4 bases and J dropped 5; count of bases not matched to a gene: 14. Germline V CDR1 and CDR2: GTSNPN, SVGIG (reference sequence). There are 16 residues in the CDR3. The CDR3 protein is CAWNTWRGSGNNEQFF. Here the CDR3 DNA reads TGTGCCTGGAACACCTGGCGGGGGTCGGGCAACAATGAGCAGTTCTTC.

This sequence joins TRBV9 and TRBJ1-3; D not certain. Looked up from germline, CDR1 is SGDLS and CDR2 is YYNGEE. The CDR3 totals 15 residues. V lost 0 bases and J lost 1, with 8 bases in between. The CDR3 loop is CASSVGGGSGNTIYF. CDR3 DNA sequence: TGTGCCAGCAGCGTAGGGGGAGGATCTGGAAACACCATATATTTT.

CDR3 loop: CASSASREYEQYF. The CDR3 DNA reads TGTGCCAGCAGTGCTTCCAGGGAATACGAGCAGTACTTC. This rearrangement joins TRBV2 to TRBJ2-7; TRBD1 might be the D (5 bases). The germline V and J ends were trimmed by 4 bases and 4 bases, with 11 bases remaining between them. CDR3 size: 13 residues. Germline CDR1 and CDR2: SNHLY and FYNNEI.

The chain combines TRBV5-1 with TRBJ2-7; D is undetermined. The CDR3 consists of 14 residues. Germline V gene lookup returns CDR1 SGHRS and CDR2 YFSETQ. Trimming left V 0 bases short and J 5 bases short, with 12 bases between. The DNA for the CDR3 is TGCGCCAGCAGCTTGGGGCCCCCTAGGGACGAGCAGTACTTC. Translated, it gives CASSLGPPRDEQYF.

This rearrangement joins TRBV15 to TRBJ2-7; D is unclear. Trimming removed 0 bases at V and 0 bases at J, with 6 bases between. This CDR3 comprises 14 residues. CDR1 is LNHNV and CDR2 is YYDKDF in the germline V gene (reference sequence). The CDR3 DNA reads TGTGCCACCAGCAGAGAAAGTAACTCCTACGAGCAGTACTTC. It translates to CATSRESNSYEQYF.